Listed here are 9 T cell receptor beta chains from one sample, sequenced in a study of response to subunit inactivated influenza vaccine. Each CDR3 protein is one row after TCRdb ran MiXCR on the RT-PCR reads. The table shows approximately 530,000 distinct CDR3 sequences, with less than 8% occurring only once. The sample in question was PBMCs from blood, obtained less than 25 months after vaccination. The receptor set was obtained from a man aged 50-75 years who received an inactivated influenza vaccine.

This clonotype was detected only a few times. The rearrangement uses TRBV5-1 and TRBJ1-4; D not certain. This CDR3 is 13 amino acids long. The V gene lost 4 bases and the J gene lost 8 bases, with 12 bases spanning the gap. CDR1 and CDR2 from the germline V gene are SGHRS and YFSETQ. CDR3 in amino acids: CASSPSPGEKLFF. CDR3 bases: TGCGCCAGCAGCCCGTCGCCGGGCGAAAAACTGTTTTTT.

This sequence joins TRBV7-9 and TRBJ2-5; no clear D gene. CDR1 SEHNR and CDR2 FQNEAQ come from the germline V gene (reference sequence). The CDR3 extends over 14 amino acids. V was pared by 5 bases and J by 3 bases, with 13 bases between. This CDR3 is CASSLPGSKETQYF. The CDR3 nucleotides read TGTGCCAGCAGCCTGCCGGGTTCTAAAGAGACCCAGTACTTC.

The chain employs TRBV20-1 and TRBJ2-7, with D perhaps matching TRBD1 (6 bases). This CDR3 region has 13 residues. V lost 3 bases to trimming and J lost 4 bases, with 13 bases between them. CDR1 and CDR2 from the germline V gene are DFQATT and SNEGSKA (reference sequence). The CDR3 reads CSASEGVRYEQYF. In DNA form, the CDR3 reads TGCAGTGCTAGCGAGGGGGTTAGGTACGAGCAGTACTTC.

This clonotype occurred a few times. This chain joins TRBV29-1 and TRBJ2-2, with 10 positions matching TRBD1. Per the germline V gene, CDR1 is SQVTM and CDR2 is ANQGSEA. The CDR3 consists of 16 residues. V shed 4 bases, J shed 0 bases, and the junction held 5 bases outside the gene matches. CDR3 residues: CSVAGQGGSNTGELFF. The CDR3 DNA sequence: TGCAGCGTTGCTGGACAGGGGGGCTCGAACACCGGGGAGCTGTTTTTT.

The chain is built from TRBV12-3 or TRBV12-4 and TRBJ2-5; D possibly corresponds to TRBD1 (6 bases). The CDR3 is 15 amino acids. Trimming cost V 6 bases and J 2 bases, with 16 bases left between them. This CDR3 is CASSRYLGQQETQYF. As DNA, the CDR3 is TGTGCCAGCAGCCGCTACTTAGGACAGCAAGAGACCCAGTACTTC.

This clonotype was seen at least ten times. The chain uses TRBV12-3 or TRBV12-4 and TRBJ1-5, with a possible D match to TRBD1 (5 bases). V was shortened by 6 bases and J by 2 bases, with 11 bases between the two germline ends. This CDR3 comprises 14 residues. This chain's CDR3 is CASRTGGGNQPQHF. The DNA for the CDR3 is TGTGCCAGCAGAACCGGGGGAGGCAATCAGCCCCAGCATTTT.

Many counts were recorded for this clonotype. This chain connects TRBV6-5 to TRBJ1-4; 11 nucleotides agree with TRBD1. The CDR3 has 14 amino acids. Germline V CDR1 and CDR2: MNHEY, SVGAGI. V lost 2 bases and J lost 8; bases outside the gene matches: 1. CDR3 amino acids: CASSYGQGAEKLFF. The CDR3 nucleotides read TGTGCCAGCAGTTACGGACAGGGGGCGGAAAAACTGTTTTTT.

This clonotype was detected a few times. The J gene is TRBJ1-5, the V gene TRBV12-3 or TRBV12-4; possible D gene TRBD1, 5 bases. V lost 6 bases, J lost 9 bases, and 18 bases lay in between. This CDR3 region has 14 residues. The CDR3 reads CASRMGPGVGPQHF. The CDR3 nucleotides are TGTGCCAGCAGGATGGGCCCGGGGGTAGGGCCCCAGCATTTT.

This clonotype came up many times. This rearrangement joins TRBV5-1 to TRBJ2-7; either TRBD1 or TRBD2 may fit D (5 bases each). CDR3 size: 13 residues. Germline CDR1 reads SGHRS; CDR2 reads YFSETQ. Trimming shortened V by 4 bases and J by 4 bases, and 12 bases separated the two germline ends. DNA for the CDR3: TGCGCCAGCAGCCCCGCTGGGGGTTACGAGCAGTACTTC. Translation: CASSPAGGYEQYF.